Listed below are T cell receptor beta chains from one sample, sequenced in a study of blood T cells in healthy people across ages. In TCRdb, the 5' RACE reads were re-called with MiXCR into one record per CDR3 protein. The table shows some 710,000 distinct CDR3 sequences, with 22% occurring only once. The specimen sequenced was blood. These receptors originate from a man between 65 and 85 years old in good health. CDR3s include the opening cysteine and the closing phenylalanine or tryptophan. The order of the fields is D gene, V gene, J gene, clone size, CDR3 protein, CDR3 DNA. D genes are given only for firm matches. Only part of the rows carry a size: once, few, many, or a class if the clone is expanded.

>-|TRBV5-1|TRBJ1-5|-
CASSLDNNQPQHF
TGCGCCAGCAGCTTGGACAACAATCAGCCCCAGCATTTT
>TRBD1|TRBV12-3/TRBV12-4|TRBJ2-5|many
CASSLAQGAGQETQYF
TGTGCCAGCAGTTTAGCGCAGGGGGCTGGCCAAGAGACCCAGTACTTC
>-|TRBV24-1|TRBJ2-1|few
CATSGQTRVYEQFF
TGTGCCACCAGTGGCCAGACTAGGGTCTATGAGCAGTTCTTC
>TRBD2|TRBV12-3/TRBV12-4|TRBJ2-4|few
CASSYGGTRRNIQYF
TGTGCCAGCAGTTACGGGGGGACGCGGAGGAACATTCAGTACTTC
>-|TRBV29-1|TRBJ2-3|few
CSGWTQIDTQYF
TGCAGCGGTTGGACGCAAATAGATACGCAGTATTTT
>-|TRBV5-1|TRBJ2-2|few
CASSGAASVSNTGELLF
TGCGCCAGCAGCGGTGCCGCTAGCGTTTCGAACACCGGGGAGCTGCTTTTT
>TRBD2|TRBV12-3/TRBV12-4|TRBJ2-1|many
CASSLRLAGVEEQFF
TGTGCCAGCAGTTTACGACTAGCGGGAGTCGAAGAGCAGTTCTTC
>-|TRBV7-2|TRBJ2-1|-
CASSSGKTRYNEQFF
TGTGCCAGCAGCTCAGGAAAGACTAGGTACAATGAGCAGTTCTTC
>-|TRBV11-3|TRBJ2-1|-
CASSLAGLPKYNEQFF
TGTGCCAGCAGCTTAGCGGGTCTTCCTAAGTACAATGAGCAGTTCTTC
>TRBD1|TRBV6-6|TRBJ2-1|few
CASRSSGQVYNAQFF
TGTGCCAGCAGGTCCTCGGGACAGGTCTACAATGCGCAGTTCTTC
>-|TRBV5-1|TRBJ1-1|many
CASSLEGRSNTEAFF
TGCGCCAGCAGCTTGGAGGGACGGTCGAACACTGAAGCTTTCTTT
>TRBD2|TRBV6-5|TRBJ2-7|few
CASSYSKLAGNEQYF
TGTGCCAGCAGTTACTCGAAGCTAGCGGGGAACGAGCAGTACTTC
>-|TRBV7-2|TRBJ2-3|-
CASSVAGSNSNTQYF
TGTGCCAGCAGCGTTGCAGGGTCCAACTCTAATACGCAGTATTTT
>-|TRBV7-8|TRBJ2-7|few
CASSPREGGRSYEQYF
TGTGCCAGCAGCCCGCGTGAGGGGGGGAGGTCCTACGAGCAGTACTTC
>-|TRBV14|TRBJ1-2|few
CASSQARTPNYGYTF
TGTGCCAGCAGCCAAGCGAGAACCCCTAACTATGGCTACACCTTC
>-|TRBV20-1|TRBJ2-4|-
CSAKTRPGGGIQYF
TGCAGTGCTAAAACGAGGCCTGGGGGTGGCATTCAGTACTTC
>-|TRBV10-3|TRBJ2-3|few
CAISWRQGGTQYF
TGTGCCATCAGTTGGAGGCAGGGAGGTACGCAGTATTTT
>TRBD2|TRBV7-7|TRBJ2-1|-
CASSVDYLAGSEQFF
TGTGCCAGCAGCGTCGACTACTTAGCGGGGAGTGAGCAGTTCTTC
>-|TRBV5-6|TRBJ1-1|few
CASSDTLGGTHVLGTEAFF
TGTGCCAGCAGCGATACGCTCGGGGGTACCCATGTTCTGGGCACTGAAGCTTTCTTT
>-|TRBV6-6|TRBJ1-3|-
CASSYLAGIGNTIYF
TGTGCCAGCAGTTACCTTGCGGGGATCGGGAACACCATATATTTT